These T cell receptor beta chains were read from a single sample in a study of CD8+CD57+ T cells in acquired aplastic anemia. TCRdb ran MiXCR on the reads and lists one entry per CDR3 protein. The sample has 150,000 to 170,000 distinct CDR3 sequences, roughly 49% seen once. Sample: sorted CD4+, CD8+, or CD8+CD57+ T cells (not recorded which) from PBMCs. These receptors originate from a human donor with aplastic anemia. Each CDR3 is given without its conserved first and last residue. D genes are given only for firm matches.

j_gene: TRBJ1-4
d_gene: NA
v_gene: TRBV2
CDR3aa: ASSPFPGANEKLF

j_gene: TRBJ2-2
d_gene: NA
v_gene: TRBV2
CDR3aa: ASSVQANTGELF

j_gene: TRBJ2-3
d_gene: NA
v_gene: TRBV15
CDR3aa: ATSRQGRDTQY

j_gene: TRBJ1-1
d_gene: TRBD1
v_gene: TRBV4-1
CDR3aa: ASSLRQGDPGTEAF

j_gene: TRBJ1-6
d_gene: TRBD1
v_gene: TRBV6-1
CDR3aa: ASSTYRGREESPLH

j_gene: TRBJ1-1
d_gene: NA
v_gene: TRBV10-1
CDR3aa: ASSERLRNTEAF

j_gene: TRBJ1-5
d_gene: TRBD1
v_gene: TRBV3-1
CDR3aa: ASSRGPWTGRDQPQH

j_gene: TRBJ2-1
d_gene: TRBD2
v_gene: TRBV2
CDR3aa: ASSREGPHNEQF

j_gene: TRBJ1-1
d_gene: NA
v_gene: TRBV15
CDR3aa: ATGRVGAYAEAF

j_gene: TRBJ1-2
d_gene: TRBD1
v_gene: TRBV19
CDR3aa: ASSGRDSPVYGYT

j_gene: TRBJ1-3
d_gene: NA
v_gene: TRBV6-1
CDR3aa: ASSEELGSGNTIY

j_gene: TRBJ2-7
d_gene: NA
v_gene: TRBV20-1
CDR3aa: SARERRGMGHEQY

j_gene: TRBJ2-7
d_gene: TRBD2
v_gene: TRBV5-6
CDR3aa: ASSGPGLAVIYEQY

j_gene: TRBJ2-1
d_gene: NA
v_gene: TRBV19
CDR3aa: ASSNVGGDNEQF

j_gene: TRBJ1-2
d_gene: NA
v_gene: TRBV19
CDR3aa: ASSDPGGYGYT

j_gene: TRBJ1-1
d_gene: NA
v_gene: TRBV10-2
CDR3aa: ASRGSGTNPRTEAF

j_gene: TRBJ2-4
d_gene: NA
v_gene: TRBV20-1
CDR3aa: SARQDPKNIQY

j_gene: TRBJ2-5
d_gene: NA
v_gene: TRBV3-1
CDR3aa: ASSQRGTSETQY

j_gene: TRBJ1-2
d_gene: TRBD1
v_gene: TRBV7-6
CDR3aa: ASSLQGAGGYT

j_gene: TRBJ2-2
d_gene: NA
v_gene: TRBV5-4
CDR3aa: ASHTDRGTGELF

j_gene: TRBJ1-4
d_gene: NA
v_gene: TRBV5-6
CDR3aa: ASSFSGKRSTNEKLF

j_gene: TRBJ2-7
d_gene: NA
v_gene: TRBV29-1
CDR3aa: SVGVGPYEQY

j_gene: TRBJ2-7
d_gene: NA
v_gene: TRBV4-2
CDR3aa: ASSFRDSFYEQY

j_gene: TRBJ1-6
d_gene: NA
v_gene: TRBV20-1
CDR3aa: SASFEGHSPLH

j_gene: TRBJ1-1
d_gene: NA
v_gene: TRBV9
CDR3aa: AGSAPRNRENTEAF

j_gene: TRBJ1-5
d_gene: NA
v_gene: TRBV7-2
CDR3aa: ASSFTGQPQH

j_gene: TRBJ2-1
d_gene: TRBD1
v_gene: TRBV20-1
CDR3aa: SARDLQGQGAYNEQF

j_gene: TRBJ2-2
d_gene: NA
v_gene: TRBV7-9
CDR3aa: ASSLDRRTGELF

j_gene: TRBJ2-7
d_gene: TRBD2
v_gene: TRBV6-1
CDR3aa: ASSVAGENYEQY

j_gene: TRBJ2-7
d_gene: NA
v_gene: TRBV2
CDR3aa: AGRREDYEQY

j_gene: TRBJ2-1
d_gene: TRBD1
v_gene: TRBV11-1
CDR3aa: ASSLCPPRQGGSYNEQF

j_gene: TRBJ1-1
d_gene: TRBD1
v_gene: TRBV19
CDR3aa: ASKDRGFEAF

j_gene: TRBJ2-5
d_gene: TRBD2
v_gene: TRBV11-2
CDR3aa: ASSRLADETQY

j_gene: TRBJ2-7
d_gene: NA
v_gene: TRBV25-1
CDR3aa: ASSGLGLYEQY

j_gene: TRBJ2-1
d_gene: NA
v_gene: TRBV19
CDR3aa: ASSDDRGSSYNEQF

j_gene: TRBJ2-5
d_gene: NA
v_gene: TRBV4-1
CDR3aa: ASSHSQGRGETQY

j_gene: TRBJ2-2
d_gene: TRBD1
v_gene: TRBV10-1
CDR3aa: ASSNRDRGFTGELF

j_gene: TRBJ1-5
d_gene: NA
v_gene: TRBV19
CDR3aa: ATDKRGEQPQH

j_gene: TRBJ1-3
d_gene: NA
v_gene: TRBV10-2
CDR3aa: ASSWEGSGNTVY

j_gene: TRBJ2-7
d_gene: TRBD2
v_gene: TRBV6-1
CDR3aa: ASSGAGDLYEQY

j_gene: TRBJ2-7
d_gene: NA
v_gene: TRBV29-1
CDR3aa: SVVVRVHEQY

j_gene: TRBJ2-7
d_gene: NA
v_gene: TRBV7-9
CDR3aa: ASSSVGQPEGEQY